These 12 T cell receptor beta chains were all obtained from the same sample, sequenced in a study of blood T cell repertoires in COVID-19. Method: immunoSEQ multiplex PCR; TCRdb's copy keeps in-frame clones and lacks some. The sample has about 160,000 clones; about 85% are singletons. The sequencing input was peripheral blood. These receptors were collected from a man older than 75 with COVID-19, enrolled during active disease.

The chain recombines TRBV25-1 with TRBJ2-7, with 8 bases that match TRBD1. J gave up 3 bases and V 3 bases, and 4 bases lay outside the gene matches. Germline CDR1 is MGHDK and CDR2 is SYGVNS. The CDR3 totals 14 residues. The CDR3 DNA reads as TGTGCCAGCAGTGAGTGGACAGGGAACTACGAGCAGTACTTC. This sequence encodes CASSEWTGNYEQYF.

The rearrangement joins TRBV20-1 to TRBJ1-3; D is perhaps TRBD1 (6 bases). V lost 3 bases and J 5 bases, leaving 14 bases between the germline ends. This CDR3 comprises 14 residues. Per the germline V gene, CDR1 is DFQATT and CDR2 is SNEGSKA (reference sequence). CDR3 DNA sequence: TGCAGTGCTAGTACCACAGGGTTACGAAACACCATATATTTT. Its protein product is CSASTTGLRNTIYF.

The chain is built from TRBV24-1 and TRBJ1-2; D ambiguous. This CDR3 is 13 amino acids long. V shed 0 bases and J shed 6 bases, with 7 bases lying between them. CDR1 and CDR2 (germline): KGHDR, SFDVKD. CDR3 DNA sequence: TGTGCCACCAGTGATTTGATCGGGGATGGCTACACCTTC. Protein sequence: CATSDLIGDGYTF.

The rearrangement joins TRBV19 to TRBJ2-2, with 10 nucleotides matching TRBD1. Germline trimming cut 3 bases from V and 4 bases from J; bases unmatched to any gene: 5. The germline V gene has CDR1 LNHDA and CDR2 SQIVND (reference sequence). This CDR3 spans 16 amino acids. The CDR3 here is CASSMRTGGATGELFF. CDR3 DNA sequence: TGTGCCAGTAGTATGAGGACAGGGGGGGCCACCGGGGAGCTGTTTTTT. The full variable domain, in which reference TRBV19 and TRBJ2-2 provide the parts outside the CDR3, is DGGITQSPKYLFRKEGQNVTLSCEQNLNHDAMYWYRQDPGQGLRLIYYSQIVNDFQKGDIAEGYSVSREKKESFPLTVTSAQKNPTAFYLCASSMRTGGATGELFFGEGSRLTVL.

This chain joins TRBV6-2 or TRBV6-3 and TRBJ1-2; D unresolved. Germline CDR1 and CDR2: MNHEY and SVGEGT. V was trimmed by 5 bases and J by 1 base, leaving 11 bases between them. The CDR3 loop spans 14 amino acids. Here the CDR3 DNA reads TGTGCCAGCAGTGAGGGTGGAGATAACTATGGCTACACCTTC. This translates into CASSEGGDNYGYTF.

This clone appeared a few times. The chain joins TRBV19 to TRBJ2-2; D is ambiguous. Germline V gene sequence: CDR1 LNHDA, CDR2 SQIVND (reference sequence). Trimming shortened V by 4 bases and J by 0 bases, and 12 bases separated the two germline ends. This CDR3 has 16 amino acids. The CDR3 DNA sequence: TGTGCCAGTAGTAAATCCCGTGGAGCGAACACCGGGGAGCTGTTTTTT. Encoded protein: CASSKSRGANTGELFF.

The V and J genes are TRBV7-9 and TRBJ1-5, with D tentatively TRBD1 (6 bases). Trimming pared 1 base from V and 4 bases from J, leaving 17 bases between. The V gene's germline CDR1 is SEHNR and CDR2 FQNEAQ (reference sequence). There are 17 residues in the CDR3. This CDR3 reads CASSLGGGGVGNQPQHF. The DNA for the CDR3 is TGTGCCAGCAGCTTAGGGGGAGGGGGTGTCGGTAATCAGCCCCAGCATTTT. Complete variable domain (other parts from reference TRBV7-9 and TRBJ1-5): DTGVSQNPRHKITKRGQNVTFRCDPISEHNRLYWYRQTLGQGPEFLTYFQNEAQLEKSRLLSDRFSAERPKGSFSTLEIQRTEQGDSAMYLCASSLGGGGVGNQPQHFGDGTRLSIL.

The chain links TRBV7-2 to TRBJ2-2, with D possibly matching TRBD1 (6 bases). Trimming took off 4 bases at V and 4 bases at J, with 10 bases between the two ends. CDR1 and CDR2 from the germline V gene are SGHTA and FQGNSA. The CDR3 contains 14 residues. CDR3 sequence (DNA): TGTGCCAGCAGCTACAGGGAGCCCACCGGGGAGCTGTTTTTT. Translated, it gives CASSYREPTGELFF. Drawing the rest from reference TRBV7-2 and TRBJ2-2, the complete variable domain is GAGVSQSPSNKVTEKGKDVELRCDPISGHTALYWYRQSLGQGLEFLIYFQGNSAPDKSGLPSDRFSAERTGGSVSTLTIQRTQQEDSAVYLCASSYREPTGELFFGEGSRLTVL.

The DNA of the CDR3 is TGTGCCAGCAGTGAAACTCGTACTATCTACGAGCAGTACTTC. It is translated as CASSETRTIYEQYF. The gene calls are TRBV6-1 and TRBJ2-7; no definite D call. Germline V gene sequence: CDR1 MNHNS, CDR2 SASEGT. V lost 2 bases and J lost 3, with 11 bases in between. This CDR3 spans 14 amino acids.

This clone came up once. The chain combines TRBV25-1 with TRBJ2-5, with D possibly being TRBD2 (7 bases). The CDR3 covers 14 residues. Germline loops: CDR1 MGHDK, CDR2 SYGVNS. Trimming left V 6 bases short and J 4 bases short, with 15 bases between. The CDR3 region has the DNA TGTGCCAGCAGGGGTGGCGGGGGCGCAGAGACCCAGTACTTC. This translates into CASRGGGGAETQYF.

V gene TRBV5-1 combines with J gene TRBJ1-5; possible D gene TRBD1, 6 bases. CDR1 is SGHRS, CDR2 YFSETQ, per germline. V lost 4 bases and J 4 bases, leaving 9 bases between the germline ends. This CDR3 is built from 13 residues. The CDR3 sequence: CASSQDSNQPQHF. The CDR3 DNA follows: TGCGCCAGCAGCCAGGACAGTAATCAGCCCCAGCATTTT. The variable domain in full, with the rest retrieved from reference TRBV5-1 and TRBJ1-5, is KAGVTQTPRYLIKTRGQQVTLSCSPISGHRSVSWYQQTPGQGLQFLFEYFSETQRNKGNFPGRFSGRQFSNSRSEMNVSTLELGDSALYLCASSQDSNQPQHFGDGTRLSIL.

This chain links TRBV6-5 with TRBJ1-5, with TRBD1 as a possible D gene (5 bases). Germline assignment: CDR1 MNHEY and CDR2 SVGAGI. The length of the CDR3 is 12 residues. V was pared by 9 bases and J by 7 bases, with 13 bases between. This CDR3 reads CASQRGGQPQHF. In DNA, the CDR3 is TGTGCCAGTCAGCGGGGCGGCCAGCCCCAGCATTTT.